The clone carrying this T cell receptor beta chain was observed many times. V trimming: 4 bases; J trimming: 5 bases; junction bases outside the gene matches: 7. This CDR3 spans 15 amino acids. Germline CDR1 and CDR2: MNHNS and SASEGT. The sample belongs to a study of T cells in Graves' hyperthyroidism and ophthalmopathy. RNA transcripts served as the template for amplifying TCR beta CDR3 regions. The HTBI primer set was used in a first-round RT-PCR of the TCR CDR3. MiXCR, applied by TCRdb to the multiplex PCR reads, yields one record per CDR3 protein. The sample records under 450,000 distinct CDR3 sequences, approximately 15% being singletons.

The source material was blood. The receptor was derived from a woman in her late teens or twenties with Graves' hyperthyroidism. The chain is built from TRBV6-1 and TRBJ2-5, with TRBD1 identical over 10 bases. In DNA, the CDR3 is TGTGCCAGCAGTGTTTTTCGACAGGGGGCGGAGACCCAGTACTTC. Amino acid sequence: CASSVFRQGAETQYF.